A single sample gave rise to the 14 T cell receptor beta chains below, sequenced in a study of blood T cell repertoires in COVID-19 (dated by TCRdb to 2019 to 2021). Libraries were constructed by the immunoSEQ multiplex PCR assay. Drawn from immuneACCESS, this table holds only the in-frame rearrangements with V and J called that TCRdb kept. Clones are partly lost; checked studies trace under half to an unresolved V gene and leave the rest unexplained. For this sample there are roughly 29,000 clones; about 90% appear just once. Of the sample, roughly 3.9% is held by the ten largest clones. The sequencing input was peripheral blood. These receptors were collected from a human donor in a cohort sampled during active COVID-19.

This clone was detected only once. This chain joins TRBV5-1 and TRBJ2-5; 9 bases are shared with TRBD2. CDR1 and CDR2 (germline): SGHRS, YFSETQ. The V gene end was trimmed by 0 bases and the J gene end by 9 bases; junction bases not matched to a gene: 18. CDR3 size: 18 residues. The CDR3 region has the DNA TGCGCCAGCAGCTTGGATACCCCCCTAGCGGGGTCCCCGGGGGCCCAGTACTTC. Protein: CASSLDTPLAGSPGAQYF.

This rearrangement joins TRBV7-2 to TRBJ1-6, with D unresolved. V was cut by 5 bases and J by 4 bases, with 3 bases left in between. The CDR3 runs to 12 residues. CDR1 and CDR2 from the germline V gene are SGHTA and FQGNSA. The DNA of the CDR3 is TGTGCCAGCAGCCCTTATAATTCACCCCTCCACTTT. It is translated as CASSPYNSPLHF.

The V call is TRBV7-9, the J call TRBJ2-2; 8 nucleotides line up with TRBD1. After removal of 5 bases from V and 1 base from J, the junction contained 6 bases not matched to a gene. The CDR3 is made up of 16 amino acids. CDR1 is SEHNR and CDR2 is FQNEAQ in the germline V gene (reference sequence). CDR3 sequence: CASSLDGTGNTGELFF. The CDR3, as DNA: TGTGCCAGCAGCCTAGATGGGACAGGGAACACCGGGGAGCTGTTTTTT. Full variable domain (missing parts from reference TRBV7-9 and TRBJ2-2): DTGVSQNPRHKITKRGQNVTFRCDPISEHNRLYWYRQTLGQGPEFLTYFQNEAQLEKSRLLSDRFSAERPKGSFSTLEIQRTEQGDSAMYLCASSLDGTGNTGELFFGEGSRLTVL.

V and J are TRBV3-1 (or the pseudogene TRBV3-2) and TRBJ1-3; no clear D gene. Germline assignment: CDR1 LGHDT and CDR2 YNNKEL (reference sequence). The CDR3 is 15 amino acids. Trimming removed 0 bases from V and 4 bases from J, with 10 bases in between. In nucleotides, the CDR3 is TGTGCCAGCAGCCAAGATAAAGCCCGCGGAAACACCATATATTTT. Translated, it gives CASSQDKARGNTIYF.

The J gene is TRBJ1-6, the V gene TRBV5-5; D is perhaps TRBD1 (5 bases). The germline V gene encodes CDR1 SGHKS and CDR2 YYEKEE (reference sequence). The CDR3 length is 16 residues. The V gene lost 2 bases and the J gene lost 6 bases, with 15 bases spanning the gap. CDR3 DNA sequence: TGTGCCAGCAGCTTCCCGGGGGGATCTTCTAATTCACCCCTCCACTTT. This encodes CASSFPGGSSNSPLHF.

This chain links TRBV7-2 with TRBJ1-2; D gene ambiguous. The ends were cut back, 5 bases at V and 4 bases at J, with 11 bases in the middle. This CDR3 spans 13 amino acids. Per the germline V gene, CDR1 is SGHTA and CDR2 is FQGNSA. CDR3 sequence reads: CASSRRVSYGYTF. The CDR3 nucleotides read TGTGCCAGCAGCAGGCGGGTCAGCTATGGCTACACCTTC.

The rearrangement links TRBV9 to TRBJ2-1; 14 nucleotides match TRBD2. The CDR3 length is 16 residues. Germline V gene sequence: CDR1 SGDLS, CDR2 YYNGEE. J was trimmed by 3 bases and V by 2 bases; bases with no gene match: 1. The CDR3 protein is CASSVGTSGGYNEQFF. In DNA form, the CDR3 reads TGTGCCAGCAGCGTCGGGACTAGCGGGGGCTACAATGAGCAGTTCTTC.

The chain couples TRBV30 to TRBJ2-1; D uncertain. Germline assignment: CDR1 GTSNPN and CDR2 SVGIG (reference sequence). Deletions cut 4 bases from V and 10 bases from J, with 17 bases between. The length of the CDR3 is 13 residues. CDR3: CAWNSEAPLEQFF. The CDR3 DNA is TGTGCCTGGAACTCCGAGGCCCCTCTGGAGCAGTTCTTC.

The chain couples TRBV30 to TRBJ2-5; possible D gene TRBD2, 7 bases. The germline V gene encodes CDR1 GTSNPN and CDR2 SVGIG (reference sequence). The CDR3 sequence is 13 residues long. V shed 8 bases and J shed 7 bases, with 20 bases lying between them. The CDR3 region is CAREGRGAGTQYF. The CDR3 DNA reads TGTGCCAGGGAGGGCAGGGGAGCTGGGACCCAGTACTTC.

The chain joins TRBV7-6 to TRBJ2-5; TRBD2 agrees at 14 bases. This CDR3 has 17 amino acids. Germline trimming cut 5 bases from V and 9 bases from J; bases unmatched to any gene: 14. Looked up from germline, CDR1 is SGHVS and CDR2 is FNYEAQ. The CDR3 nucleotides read TGTGCCAGCAGCCTCGGGACTAGCGGGGGCCTCCGCGGGTCCCAGTACTTC. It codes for CASSLGTSGGLRGSQYF.

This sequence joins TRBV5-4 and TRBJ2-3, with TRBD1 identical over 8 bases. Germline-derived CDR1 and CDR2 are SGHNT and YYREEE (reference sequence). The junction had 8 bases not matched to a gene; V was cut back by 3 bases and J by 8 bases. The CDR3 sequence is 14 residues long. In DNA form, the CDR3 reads TGTGCCAGCAGCTCGGACAGGGAAGGGGCTACGCAGTATTTT. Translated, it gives CASSSDREGATQYF.

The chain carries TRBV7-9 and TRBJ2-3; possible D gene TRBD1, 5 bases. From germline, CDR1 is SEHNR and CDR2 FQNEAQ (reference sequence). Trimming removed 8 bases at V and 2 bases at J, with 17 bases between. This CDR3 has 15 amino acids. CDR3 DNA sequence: TGTGCCAGCGTACAAAGGGGCTCGGTCACAGATACGCAGTATTTT. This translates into CASVQRGSVTDTQYF.

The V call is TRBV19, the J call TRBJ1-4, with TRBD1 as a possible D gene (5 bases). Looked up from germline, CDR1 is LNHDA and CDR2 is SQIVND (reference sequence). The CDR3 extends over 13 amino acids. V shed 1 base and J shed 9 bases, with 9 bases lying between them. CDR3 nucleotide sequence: TGTGCCAGTAGTATAGCCAGGGAACAAAAACTGTTTTTT. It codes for CASSIAREQKLFF.

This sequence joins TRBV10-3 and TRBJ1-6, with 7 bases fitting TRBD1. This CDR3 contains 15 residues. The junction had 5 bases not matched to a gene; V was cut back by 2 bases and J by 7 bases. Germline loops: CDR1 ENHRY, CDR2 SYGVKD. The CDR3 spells CAISEQGVGNSPLHF. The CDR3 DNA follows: TGTGCCATCAGTGAGCAGGGGGTGGGAAATTCACCCCTCCACTTT.